The 8 T cell receptor beta chains below come from one sample, sequenced in a study of cytotoxic CD8 clonotypes in ibrutinib-treated CLL. The method was immunoSEQ multiplex PCR; TCRdb's version includes in-frame clones alone and lacks a portion of them. The sample includes roughly 49,000 clones, 75% to 90% of them seen just once. The material sequenced was PBMCs, taken after 24 months of ibrutinib treatment. The receptors shown here come from a human donor with chronic lymphocytic leukemia.

This chain's CDR3 is CASSLGLAGTGELFF. The CDR3 bases are TGTGCCAGCAGCCTCGGACTAGCGGGGACCGGGGAGCTGTTTTTT. The chain couples TRBV11-3 to TRBJ2-2; TRBD2 matches at 12 bases. The CDR3 covers 15 residues. The junction had 3 bases not matched to a gene; V was cut back by 5 bases and J by 5 bases. CDR1 and CDR2 from the germline V gene are SGHNT and YENEEA.

The chain is built from TRBV5-1 and TRBJ2-3; D unresolved. Germline V CDR1 and CDR2: SGHRS, YFSETQ. The germline V and J ends were trimmed by 2 bases and 0 bases, with 7 bases remaining between them. This CDR3 contains 14 residues. The CDR3 nucleotides read TGCGCCAGCAGCTTCGGGCCTAGCACAGATACGCAGTATTTT. Its translation is CASSFGPSTDTQYF.

The chain employs TRBV9 and TRBJ2-6; D is possibly TRBD1 (5 bases). The CDR3 totals 13 residues. V lost 4 bases to trimming and J lost 9 bases, with 11 bases between them. CDR1 is SGDLS, CDR2 YYNGEE, per germline. Here the CDR3 reads CASSYDSLNVLTF. DNA of the CDR3: TGTGCCAGCAGCTATGACAGCCTCAACGTCCTGACTTTC.

The chain is built from TRBV27 and TRBJ2-7; 10 nucleotides match TRBD1. The trim removed 6 bases at V and 7 bases at J, leaving 9 bases unmatched. This CDR3 has 14 residues. Germline CDR1 MNHEY, CDR2 SMNVEV (reference sequence). CDR3 sequence: CASSFRDRGREQYF. Written as DNA, the CDR3 is TGTGCCAGCAGCTTCCGGGACAGGGGTAGAGAGCAGTACTTC.

This clone was counted only a few times. The rearrangement uses TRBV2 and TRBJ2-3; 15 bases map to TRBD2. V shed 8 bases, J shed 0 bases, and the junction held 9 bases outside the gene matches. The CDR3 extends over 18 amino acids. Looked up from germline, CDR1 is SNHLY and CDR2 is FYNNEI. The CDR3 is CASETGLAGGYSTDTQYF. The CDR3 nucleotides are TGTGCCAGCGAGACGGGACTAGCGGGAGGCTATAGCACAGATACGCAGTATTTT.

This clone was seen a single time. The chain joins TRBV7-9 to TRBJ2-7, with 7 bases identical to TRBD2. The J segment lost 2 bases and the V segment lost 0 bases, leaving 13 bases of the junction unmatched. The germline V gene encodes CDR1 SEHNR and CDR2 FQNEAQ (reference sequence). CDR3 size: 18 residues. The CDR3 region is CASSLADLAERIAYEQYF. CDR3 DNA: TGTGCCAGCAGCTTAGCCGATCTAGCGGAGCGGATCGCCTACGAGCAGTACTTC. Variable domain in full (rest from reference TRBV7-9 and TRBJ2-7): DTGVSQNPRHKITKRGQNVTFRCDPISEHNRLYWYRQTLGQGPEFLTYFQNEAQLEKSRLLSDRFSAERPKGSFSTLEIQRTEQGDSAMYLCASSLADLAERIAYEQYFGPGTRLTVT.

This clone was counted a few times. V and J are TRBV2 and TRBJ1-1; D is possibly TRBD1 (5 bases). V was trimmed by 6 bases and J by 1 base, leaving 15 bases between them. The germline V gene has CDR1 SNHLY and CDR2 FYNNEI. The CDR3 has 15 amino acids. CDR3 sequence reads: CASRTAGQPNTEAFF. The DNA of the CDR3 is TGTGCCAGCAGGACCGCGGGGCAGCCGAACACTGAAGCTTTCTTT.

CDR3 sequence: CASSLLTSGDYYNEQFF. The CDR3 DNA reads as TGTGCCAGCAGCTTGCTGACTAGCGGTGACTACTACAATGAGCAGTTCTTC. V is TRBV11-2 and J is TRBJ2-1; the match to TRBD2 covers 9 bases. Per the germline V gene, CDR1 is SGHAT and CDR2 is FQNNGV. Trimming at V came to 3 bases and at J to 3 bases, leaving 9 bases not matched to a gene. This CDR3 has 17 residues.